The rows below give T cell receptor beta chains drawn from one sample of a study of blood T cells in healthy people across ages. TCRdb processed the 5' RACE reads anew with MiXCR; each CDR3 protein has one entry. The sample has around 900,000 distinct CDR3 sequences; roughly half are singletons. Specimen: blood. The receptor set was obtained from a woman aged 55 to 70 in good health. Each CDR3 is given with its conserved first and last residue. Each record gives: CDR3 DNA, CDR3 protein, D gene, J gene, V gene, clone size. A D gene is named only where the DNA matches it firmly. Some rows mark clone size as missing; the rest say once, few, many or name a class of expanded clone.

DNA: TGTGCCAGCAGCCCGGGGAGGGGAGCTCATCAGCCCCAGCATTTT; CDR3: CASSPGRGAHQPQHF; D: .; J: TRBJ1-5; V: TRBV28; size: .
DNA: TGTGCCAGCAGCTTAGATACGGCAAGGAACACTGAAGCTTTCTTT; CDR3: CASSLDTARNTEAFF; D: .; J: TRBJ1-1; V: TRBV11-2; size: .
DNA: TGCGGCGTCCAGACCTTAACAGGGAACGAGCAGTACTTT; CDR3: CGVQTLTGNEQYF; D: .; J: TRBJ2-4; V: TRBV29-1; size: once
DNA: TGCAGCGTTGGGGCAGGGGAGGGTGAGCAGTTCTTC; CDR3: CSVGAGEGEQFF; D: .; J: TRBJ2-1; V: TRBV29-1; size: .
DNA: TGTGCCATCAGTGTTAGCGGCGGTGAGCAGTTCTTC; CDR3: CAISVSGGEQFF; D: .; J: TRBJ2-1; V: TRBV10-3; size: few
DNA: TGTGCCAGCAGCCTAGGGGAGTCCCAGTACTTC; CDR3: CASSLGESQYF; D: .; J: TRBJ2-5; V: TRBV3-1; size: .
DNA: TGCAGTGCCCCCTCATGGAGCTCCTATAATTCACCCCTCCACTTT; CDR3: CSAPSWSSYNSPLHF; D: .; J: TRBJ1-6; V: TRBV20-1; size: .
DNA: TGCAGTGCTAGTTACAAGTCCTACAATGAGCAGTACTTC; CDR3: CSASYKSYNEQYF; D: .; J: TRBJ2-4; V: TRBV20-1; size: .
DNA: TGTGCCAGCAGCCGGGACAGGGGACATCATCGGCCCCAGCATTTT; CDR3: CASSRDRGHHRPQHF; D: TRBD1; J: TRBJ1-5; V: TRBV28; size: .
DNA: TGTGCCACCAGCCCCGGACAGATCCAAGAGACCCGGTACTTC; CDR3: CATSPGQIQETRYF; D: .; J: TRBJ2-5; V: TRBV15; size: .
DNA: TGCAGTGTAGGACAGGGCCTGGGGCGGAGGGCCTACGAGCAGTACTTC; CDR3: CSVGQGLGRRAYEQYF; D: TRBD1; J: TRBJ2-7; V: TRBV20-1; size: .
DNA: TGTGCCAGCAGCCAAGACGGGGGGGCCCCTAACTATGGCTACACCTTC; CDR3: CASSQDGGAPNYGYTF; D: .; J: TRBJ1-2; V: TRBV14; size: .
DNA: TGCAGTGCTGGACTAGCGGGAGGGCCCGGGCAGTTCTTC; CDR3: CSAGLAGGPGQFF; D: TRBD2; J: TRBJ2-1; V: TRBV20-1; size: once
DNA: TGTGCCAGCAGGGACAGGGGGCGAGAGGAGACCCAGTACTTC; CDR3: CASRDRGREETQYF; D: TRBD1; J: TRBJ2-5; V: TRBV5-4; size: .
DNA: TGCAGTCCCCTGAGTGGACTAGCGGAGGATGAGCAGTTCTTC; CDR3: CSPLSGLAEDEQFF; D: TRBD2; J: TRBJ2-1; V: TRBV20-1; size: .
DNA: TGCGCCAGCAGCCAAACGACAGGGTACACCTACGAGCAGTACTTC; CDR3: CASSQTTGYTYEQYF; D: TRBD1; J: TRBJ2-7; V: TRBV4-3; size: .
DNA: TGTGCCATCAGAGATAGGGCCTATGGCTACACCTTC; CDR3: CAIRDRAYGYTF; D: .; J: TRBJ1-2; V: TRBV10-3; size: .
DNA: TGTGCCAGCAGCTTATCGGGACTAGCGGGGAACACAGATACGCAGTATTTT; CDR3: CASSLSGLAGNTDTQYF; D: TRBD2; J: TRBJ2-3; V: TRBV11-2; size: .
DNA: TGCGCCAGCAGCTCGGGACTAGTTAATGAGCAGTTCTTC; CDR3: CASSSGLVNEQFF; D: TRBD2; J: TRBJ2-1; V: TRBV5-1; size: few
DNA: TGCAGTGCTAGAGTGCTAGCGGGAATCGATGAGCAGTTCTTC; CDR3: CSARVLAGIDEQFF; D: TRBD2; J: TRBJ2-1; V: TRBV20-1; size: once
DNA: TGTGCCAGCAGCTTTCCCCCCCGCCGTCCAGGGTCTGAAGCTTTCTTT; CDR3: CASSFPPRRPGSEAFF; D: .; J: TRBJ1-1; V: TRBV7-2; size: .
DNA: TGTGCCAGCAGTTTGGTAGCGGGAGGACGCTCCTACGAGCAGTACTTC; CDR3: CASSLVAGGRSYEQYF; D: TRBD2; J: TRBJ2-7; V: TRBV28; size: few
DNA: TGTGCCAGCAGTTTTGGCGGCGGGAGAGGTACGCAGTATTTT; CDR3: CASSFGGGRGTQYF; D: TRBD2; J: TRBJ2-3; V: TRBV28; size: .
DNA: TGTGCCAGCAGTTTTCTCAGGCTAGGGGGCCAAGAGACCCAGTACTTC; CDR3: CASSFLRLGGQETQYF; D: .; J: TRBJ2-5; V: TRBV28; size: .
DNA: TGTGCCAGCAACCAGGTGGGGGAAAACATTCAGTACTTC; CDR3: CASNQVGENIQYF; D: .; J: TRBJ2-4; V: TRBV5-5; size: few
DNA: TGTGCCAGTAGTATGGAGGTGACCCCCTACAATGAGCAGTTCTTC; CDR3: CASSMEVTPYNEQFF; D: .; J: TRBJ2-1; V: TRBV19; size: .
DNA: TGCAGTGCCCCCGAAAATGGCTACACCTTC; CDR3: CSAPENGYTF; D: .; J: TRBJ1-2; V: TRBV20-1; size: .
DNA: TGCGCCAGCAGCCATCTAGCGGGAGCCAAAAACATTCAGTACTTC; CDR3: CASSHLAGAKNIQYF; D: TRBD2; J: TRBJ2-4; V: TRBV4-1; size: .
DNA: TGTGCCAGCAACCGGCAACGCGAGCAGTACTTC; CDR3: CASNRQREQYF; D: .; J: TRBJ2-7; V: TRBV5-6; size: .
DNA: TGTGCCAGCAGTGCGGGACAGTACCAAGAGACCCAGTACTTC; CDR3: CASSAGQYQETQYF; D: TRBD1; J: TRBJ2-5; V: TRBV6-1; size: few
DNA: TGTGCCACCAGCAGAGACCCGGAAGGGGGCCGCAATGAGCAGTACTTC; CDR3: CATSRDPEGGRNEQYF; D: TRBD1; J: TRBJ2-5; V: TRBV15; size: .